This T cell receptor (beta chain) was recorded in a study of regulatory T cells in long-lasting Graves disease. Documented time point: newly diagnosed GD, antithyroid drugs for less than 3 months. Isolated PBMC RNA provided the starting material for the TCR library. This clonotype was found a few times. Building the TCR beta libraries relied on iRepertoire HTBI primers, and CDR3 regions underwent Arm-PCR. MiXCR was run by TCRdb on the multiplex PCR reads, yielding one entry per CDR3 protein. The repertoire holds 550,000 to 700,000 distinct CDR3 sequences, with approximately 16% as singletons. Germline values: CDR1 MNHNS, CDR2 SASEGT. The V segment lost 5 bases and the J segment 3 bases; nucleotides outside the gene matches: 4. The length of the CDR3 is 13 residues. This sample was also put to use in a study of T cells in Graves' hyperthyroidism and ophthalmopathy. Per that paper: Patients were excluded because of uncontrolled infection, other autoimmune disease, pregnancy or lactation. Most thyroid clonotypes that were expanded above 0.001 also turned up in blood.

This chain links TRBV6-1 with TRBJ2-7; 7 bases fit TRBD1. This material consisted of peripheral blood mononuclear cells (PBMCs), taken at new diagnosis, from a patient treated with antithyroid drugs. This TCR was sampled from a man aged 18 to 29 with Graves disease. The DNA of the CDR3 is TGTGCCAGCAGTCGGGACAGAATCTACGAGCAGTACTTC. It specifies CASSRDRIYEQYF.